Listed below are T cell receptor beta chains from one sample, sequenced in a study of T cells in Graves' hyperthyroidism and ophthalmopathy. TCRdb redid the calling of the multiplex PCR reads with MiXCR, one entry per CDR3 protein. The data contain about 400,000 distinct CDR3 sequences, about 13% of them singletons. Sequencing was carried out using blood. These receptors all stem from a woman between 18 and 30 years old with Graves' hyperthyroidism. CDR3s include the opening cysteine and the closing phenylalanine or tryptophan. The D gene is left open where the match is weak. The size field is filled for only some rows; it gives once, few, many or a size class.

V gene: TRBV28
clone size: many
J gene: TRBJ2-2
D gene: TRBD2
CDR3 protein: CASSPTSGGTGELFF
CDR3 DNA: TGTGCCAGCAGTCCGACTAGCGGGGGTACCGGGGAGCTGTTTTTT

V gene: TRBV12-3/TRBV12-4
clone size: few
J gene: TRBJ1-5
D gene: NA
CDR3 protein: CASSFRRSNQPQHF
CDR3 DNA: TGTGCCAGCAGTTTCCGTAGGAGCAATCAGCCCCAGCATTTT

V gene: TRBV20-1
clone size: many
J gene: TRBJ2-5
D gene: TRBD2
CDR3 protein: CSARLAGGDLKQYF
CDR3 DNA: TGCAGTGCTCGACTAGCGGGGGGGGACCTCAAACAGTACTTC

V gene: TRBV11-1
clone size: NA
J gene: TRBJ1-2
D gene: NA
CDR3 protein: CASSQRTAYGYTF
CDR3 DNA: TGTGCCAGCAGCCAAAGGACGGCCTATGGCTACACCTTC

V gene: TRBV19
clone size: NA
J gene: TRBJ2-7
D gene: TRBD1
CDR3 protein: CASSMGQGYEQYF
CDR3 DNA: TGTGCCAGTAGTATGGGACAGGGCTACGAGCAGTACTTC

V gene: TRBV7-8
clone size: many
J gene: TRBJ1-1
D gene: NA
CDR3 protein: CASSLGTYTEAFF
CDR3 DNA: TGTGCCAGCAGCTTAGGGACGTACACTGAAGCTTTCTTT

V gene: TRBV4-1
clone size: NA
J gene: TRBJ2-1
D gene: TRBD2
CDR3 protein: CASSQVFLAGAEQFF
CDR3 DNA: TGCGCCAGCAGCCAAGTATTCCTAGCGGGAGCTGAGCAGTTCTTC

V gene: TRBV5-4
clone size: NA
J gene: TRBJ2-7
D gene: NA
CDR3 protein: CASSLGSGTASPYEQYF
CDR3 DNA: TGTGCCAGCAGCTTGGGATCCGGGACGGCAAGCCCCTACGAGCAGTACTTC

V gene: TRBV7-9
clone size: many
J gene: TRBJ2-5
D gene: NA
CDR3 protein: CASTAGLTQETQYF
CDR3 DNA: TGTGCCAGCACGGCCGGACTAACCCAAGAGACCCAGTACTTC

V gene: TRBV12-3/TRBV12-4
clone size: many
J gene: TRBJ1-2
D gene: TRBD1
CDR3 protein: CASTPLGTVPNYGYTF
CDR3 DNA: TGTGCCAGCACCCCGCTCGGGACAGTCCCTAACTATGGCTACACCTTC

V gene: TRBV6-2/TRBV6-3
clone size: many
J gene: TRBJ2-1
D gene: NA
CDR3 protein: CASSYSGYYNEQFF
CDR3 DNA: TGTGCCAGCAGTTACTCAGGGTATTACAATGAGCAGTTCTTC

V gene: TRBV12-5
clone size: NA
J gene: TRBJ2-2
D gene: TRBD1
CDR3 protein: CASGFLRDRVNGELFF
CDR3 DNA: TGTGCTAGTGGTTTTCTCCGGGACAGGGTAAACGGGGAGCTGTTTTTT

V gene: TRBV7-9
clone size: many
J gene: TRBJ2-7
D gene: TRBD2
CDR3 protein: CASSGGLALYEQYF
CDR3 DNA: TGTGCCAGCAGCGGGGGACTAGCGCTATACGAGCAGTACTTC

V gene: TRBV29-1
clone size: many
J gene: TRBJ2-7
D gene: TRBD2
CDR3 protein: CSVREGKTSGSYEQYF
CDR3 DNA: TGCAGCGTTAGAGAAGGGAAGACTAGCGGGAGCTACGAGCAGTACTTC

V gene: TRBV4-1
clone size: few
J gene: TRBJ1-5
D gene: TRBD1
CDR3 protein: CASSRSPGQENQPQHF
CDR3 DNA: TGCGCCAGCAGTCGAAGTCCGGGACAGGAAAATCAGCCCCAGCATTTT

V gene: TRBV28
clone size: many
J gene: TRBJ1-2
D gene: NA
CDR3 protein: CASSSSRDNLFGYGYTF
CDR3 DNA: TGTGCCAGCAGTTCATCCCGGGACAACCTATTCGGCTATGGCTACACCTTC

V gene: TRBV7-2
clone size: many
J gene: TRBJ2-7
D gene: TRBD2
CDR3 protein: CASSRTGTSLYEQYF
CDR3 DNA: TGTGCCAGCAGCCGGACCGGGACTAGCCTATACGAGCAGTACTTC

V gene: TRBV27
clone size: many
J gene: TRBJ1-6
D gene: TRBD1
CDR3 protein: CASSPTGQPFGLSPLHF
CDR3 DNA: TGTGCCAGCAGTCCGACGGGACAGCCCTTTGGGCTGTCACCCCTCCACTTT

V gene: TRBV12-3/TRBV12-4
clone size: few
J gene: TRBJ1-4
D gene: NA
CDR3 protein: CVSSLSLTSNEKLFF
CDR3 DNA: TGTGTCAGCAGTTTAAGTTTGACGTCTAATGAAAAACTGTTTTTT

V gene: TRBV29-1
clone size: many
J gene: TRBJ1-1
D gene: NA
CDR3 protein: CSARVLSSLNTEAFF
CDR3 DNA: TGCAGCGCTAGGGTTCTTTCGTCATTGAACACTGAAGCTTTCTTT

V gene: TRBV20-1
clone size: many
J gene: TRBJ1-1
D gene: TRBD1
CDR3 protein: CSAPGQGREAFF
CDR3 DNA: TGCAGTGCTCCCGGACAGGGTAGGGAAGCTTTCTTT

V gene: TRBV5-1
clone size: many
J gene: TRBJ1-2
D gene: TRBD1
CDR3 protein: CASSPYRGLDYGYTF
CDR3 DNA: TGCGCCAGCAGCCCGTACAGGGGGCTGGACTATGGCTACACCTTC

V gene: TRBV6-1
clone size: many
J gene: TRBJ1-1
D gene: TRBD1
CDR3 protein: CASNRRGQGNTEAFF
CDR3 DNA: TGTGCCAGCAATCGGCGAGGACAGGGGAACACTGAAGCTTTCTTT

V gene: TRBV4-1
clone size: NA
J gene: TRBJ2-1
D gene: NA
CDR3 protein: CASSFLGGSDEQFF
CDR3 DNA: TGCGCCAGCAGTTTCCTGGGGGGAAGTGATGAGCAGTTCTTC

V gene: TRBV20-1
clone size: many
J gene: TRBJ1-1
D gene: NA
CDR3 protein: CSARDPSGREGTEAFF
CDR3 DNA: TGCAGTGCTAGAGATCCTTCGGGCAGGGAAGGAACTGAAGCTTTCTTT

V gene: TRBV12-3/TRBV12-4
clone size: few
J gene: TRBJ1-6
D gene: NA
CDR3 protein: CASTGGSYNSPLHF
CDR3 DNA: TGTGCCAGCACGGGCGGCTCCTATAATTCACCCCTCCACTTT

V gene: TRBV7-2
clone size: many
J gene: TRBJ2-7
D gene: NA
CDR3 protein: CASSLEQATGQYF
CDR3 DNA: TGTGCCAGCAGCTTAGAGCAAGCTACGGGGCAGTACTTC

V gene: TRBV5-1
clone size: many
J gene: TRBJ2-1
D gene: NA
CDR3 protein: CASSLTPTYNEQFF
CDR3 DNA: TGCGCCAGCAGTCTTACTCCAACCTACAATGAGCAGTTCTTC

V gene: TRBV6-2/TRBV6-3
clone size: many
J gene: TRBJ1-1
D gene: TRBD1
CDR3 protein: CASSYGTGGRGTEAFF
CDR3 DNA: TGTGCCAGCAGTTACGGGACAGGGGGCAGGGGCACTGAAGCTTTCTTT

V gene: TRBV9
clone size: few
J gene: TRBJ1-6
D gene: TRBD1
CDR3 protein: CASSPRNRGPLRDSPLHF
CDR3 DNA: TGTGCCAGCAGCCCTCGCAACAGGGGCCCCTTGCGCGATTCACCCCTCCACTTT

V gene: TRBV4-1
clone size: few
J gene: TRBJ1-2
D gene: NA
CDR3 protein: CASSPQEVLGGYTF
CDR3 DNA: TGCGCCAGCAGCCCCCAGGAGGTTTTAGGTGGCTACACCTTC

V gene: TRBV2
clone size: many
J gene: TRBJ1-1
D gene: NA
CDR3 protein: CASIPGDATEAFF
CDR3 DNA: TGTGCCAGCATCCCGGGCGACGCCACTGAAGCTTTCTTT

V gene: TRBV18
clone size: many
J gene: TRBJ2-1
D gene: TRBD2
CDR3 protein: CASSMTSGFVREQFF
CDR3 DNA: TGTGCCAGCTCGATGACTAGCGGCTTTGTACGTGAGCAGTTCTTC

V gene: TRBV28
clone size: many
J gene: TRBJ2-1
D gene: TRBD2
CDR3 protein: CASSLSLQREGLNEQFF
CDR3 DNA: TGTGCCAGCAGTTTAAGTCTTCAGCGGGAGGGCCTCAATGAGCAGTTCTTC

V gene: TRBV7-3
clone size: many
J gene: TRBJ2-3
D gene: TRBD1
CDR3 protein: CASSHYGTGLADTQYF
CDR3 DNA: TGTGCCAGCAGCCACTACGGGACAGGCCTTGCAGATACGCAGTATTTT

V gene: TRBV20-1
clone size: many
J gene: TRBJ2-7
D gene: TRBD1
CDR3 protein: CSANRDRGSNEQYF
CDR3 DNA: TGCAGTGCGAACCGGGACAGGGGGTCCAACGAGCAGTACTTC

V gene: TRBV7-2
clone size: many
J gene: TRBJ2-7
D gene: NA
CDR3 protein: CASSFPGPGGQYF
CDR3 DNA: TGTGCCAGCAGCTTTCCGGGGCCGGGTGGGCAGTACTTC

V gene: TRBV7-3
clone size: once
J gene: TRBJ2-1
D gene: NA
CDR3 protein: CASSLFGGGPGDEQFF
CDR3 DNA: TGTGCCAGCAGCTTATTTGGGGGGGGGCCTGGGGATGAGCAGTTCTTC

V gene: TRBV12-3/TRBV12-4
clone size: many
J gene: TRBJ2-3
D gene: TRBD2
CDR3 protein: CASSLTSGATDTQYF
CDR3 DNA: TGTGCCAGCAGTCTAACTAGCGGGGCCACAGATACGCAGTATTTT

V gene: TRBV20-1
clone size: NA
J gene: TRBJ2-5
D gene: NA
CDR3 protein: CSADKGGGRTFIVETQYF
CDR3 DNA: TGCAGTGCTGACAAAGGGGGGGGCCGAACCTTCATTGTAGAGACCCAGTACTTC

V gene: TRBV9
clone size: NA
J gene: TRBJ2-3
D gene: NA
CDR3 protein: CASSVGAPTDTQYF
CDR3 DNA: TGTGCCAGCAGCGTAGGAGCTCCTACAGATACGCAGTATTTT

V gene: TRBV11-2
clone size: few
J gene: TRBJ2-5
D gene: TRBD2
CDR3 protein: CASRAGGGNAGTQYF
CDR3 DNA: TGTGCCAGCAGAGCGGGCGGGGGTAACGCGGGGACCCAGTACTTC

V gene: TRBV5-6
clone size: many
J gene: TRBJ2-7
D gene: TRBD2
CDR3 protein: CASSSTVRGDEQYF
CDR3 DNA: TGTGCCAGCAGCTCGACAGTCCGGGGGGACGAGCAGTACTTC

V gene: TRBV11-3
clone size: NA
J gene: TRBJ1-2
D gene: NA
CDR3 protein: CASSFSESNYGHTF
CDR3 DNA: TGCGCCAGCAGCTTCAGCGAGTCTAACTATGGCCACACCTTC

V gene: TRBV12-3/TRBV12-4
clone size: many
J gene: TRBJ1-5
D gene: TRBD1
CDR3 protein: CASSPGGGPQHF
CDR3 DNA: TGTGCCAGCAGTCCAGGGGGCGGGCCCCAGCATTTT

V gene: TRBV6-2/TRBV6-3
clone size: few
J gene: TRBJ1-2
D gene: NA
CDR3 protein: CAAHTSPGVNYGYTF
CDR3 DNA: TGTGCCGCCCACACCTCCCCTGGGGTTAACTATGGCTACACCTTC